The 13 T cell receptor beta chains in this list originate from one sample, sequenced in a study of spatial heterogeneity in lung cancer. Time point: blood at routine non-recurrence follow-up after resection. TCRdb recomputed calls from the 5' RACE reads with MiXCR, one row per CDR3 protein. The data contain about 43,000 distinct CDR3 sequences, 20% to 25% of them singletons. The material sequenced was PBMCs, taken at follow-up. Source of these receptors: a female donor with early-stage non-small cell lung cancer.

The chain combines TRBV19 with TRBJ2-3; D is unclear. The germline V and J ends were trimmed by 5 bases and 4 bases, with 10 bases remaining between them. Germline CDR1 reads LNHDA; CDR2 reads SQIVND (reference sequence). CDR3 length: 13 residues. CDR3 nucleotides: TGTGCCAGTAGTCCCGTGGGCCCAGATACGCAGTATTTT. It codes for CASSPVGPDTQYF. The variable domain in full, with the rest retrieved from reference TRBV19 and TRBJ2-3, is DGGITQSPKYLFRKEGQNVTLSCEQNLNHDAMYWYRQDPGQGLRLIYYSQIVNDFQKGDIAEGYSVSREKKESFPLTVTSAQKNPTAFYLCASSPVGPDTQYFGPGTRLTVL.

The chain couples TRBV11-2 to TRBJ1-5; 8 nucleotides line up with TRBD1. CDR3 length: 16 amino acids. Germline V lookup: CDR1 SGHAT, CDR2 FQNNGV. V was pared by 4 bases and J by 6 bases, with 11 bases of the junction left unmatched. CDR3 in amino acids: CASSSLQGARSQPQHF. CDR3 nucleotides: TGTGCCAGCAGCTCACTGCAGGGGGCTCGGAGTCAGCCCCAGCATTTT.

The chain joins TRBV6-6 to TRBJ2-2, with TRBD1 matching over 9 bases. Germline trimming cut 5 bases from V and 0 bases from J; bases unmatched to any gene: 10. Per germline, CDR1 MNHNY and CDR2 SVGAGI (reference sequence). The CDR3 contains 18 residues. This chain's CDR3 is CASSIPTGGASNTGELFF. CDR3 nucleotides: TGTGCCAGCAGTATACCAACAGGGGGCGCATCGAACACCGGGGAGCTGTTTTTT.

The gene calls are TRBV5-5 and TRBJ2-5, with TRBD2 matching 11 bases. The germline CDR1 and CDR2 sequences are SGHKS and YYEKEE (reference sequence). The V and J ends lost 0 bases and 5 bases, in that order; junction bases with no gene match: 3. The CDR3 loop spans 15 amino acids. The CDR3 nucleotides read TGTGCCAGCAGCTTGGTACTAGCGGGGGACGAGACCCAGTACTTC. Translating gives CASSLVLAGDETQYF.

This sequence joins TRBV19 and TRBJ1-5; tentatively, D is TRBD1 (5 bases). The germline V gene encodes CDR1 LNHDA and CDR2 SQIVND (reference sequence). Between the trimmed V and J ends, which lost 4 bases and 0 bases, there was a span of 13 bases. This CDR3 contains 16 residues. CDR3 residues: CASSTGRLHSNQPQHF. DNA of the CDR3: TGTGCCAGTAGTACGGGACGGCTGCATAGCAATCAGCCCCAGCATTTT.

The chain employs TRBV3-1 and TRBJ2-5; TRBD2 is a possible D gene (6 bases). CDR1 and CDR2 from the germline V gene are LGHDT and YNNKEL (reference sequence). The CDR3 has 13 amino acids. Trimming cost V 8 bases and J 0 bases, with 10 bases left between them. The CDR3 bases are TGTGCCAGCCGGAGCGGGTACCAAGAGACCCAGTACTTC. Translated, it gives CASRSGYQETQYF.

V and J are TRBV29-1 and TRBJ2-5; D remains ambiguous. Deletions cut 0 bases from V and 2 bases from J, with 10 bases between. The CDR3 consists of 14 residues. Germline lookup yields CDR1 SQVTM and CDR2 ANQGSEA. The CDR3 spells CSVEDLRRQETQYF. In DNA form, the CDR3 reads TGCAGCGTTGAAGACTTGAGGAGACAAGAGACCCAGTACTTC.

The rearrangement joins TRBV5-5 to TRBJ1-2, with 7 positions matching TRBD1. Unmatched junction bases numbered 9, after V lost 4 bases and J lost 6 bases. The CDR3 is 14 amino acids. Germline lookup yields CDR1 SGHKS and CDR2 YYEKEE (reference sequence). The chain's CDR3 is CASSLVGGGNGYTF. The DNA of the CDR3 is TGTGCCAGCAGCCTCGTAGGGGGCGGAAATGGCTACACCTTC.

Notes on this clonotype: This clone may be a read error of a much larger clone one base away. V and J are TRBV29-1 and TRBJ2-1; D is possibly TRBD1 or TRBD2 (6 bases each). CDR3 length equals 14 residues. The germline V gene has CDR1 SQVTM and CDR2 ANQGSEA. CDR3 DNA: TGCAGCGTAGGGGGGCAGAGCTCCTACAATGAGCTGTTCTTC. Residues: CSVGGQSSYNELFF.

By its share, this clonotype is medium-sized. The chain couples TRBV12-3 or TRBV12-4 to TRBJ1-1; perhaps TRBD1 as D (5 bases). The CDR3 is 13 residues long. Between the trimmed V and J ends, which lost 11 bases and 3 bases, there was a span of 16 bases. The CDR3, as DNA: TGTGCCGTGTCTACACAGGTTGACACTGAAGCTTTCTTT. Translated: CAVSTQVDTEAFF.

This clonotype was picked up many times. The gene calls are TRBV11-2 and TRBJ2-3; unclear D gene. Trimming left V 2 bases short and J 1 base short, with 7 bases between. In germline, CDR1 is SGHAT, CDR2 FQNNGV. The CDR3 loop spans 14 amino acids. CDR3 protein: CASSLNSRTDTQYF. The CDR3 DNA reads TGTGCCAGCAGCTTAAACAGCCGCACAGATACGCAGTATTTT.

The genes are TRBV29-1 and TRBJ1-3; D is uncertain. Trimming shortened V by 3 bases and J by 1 base, and 7 bases separated the two germline ends. This CDR3 is 13 amino acids long. Germline V gene sequence: CDR1 SQVTM, CDR2 ANQGSEA. The CDR3 here is CSVEVLSGNTIYF. DNA of the CDR3: TGCAGCGTTGAGGTTTTATCTGGAAACACCATATATTTT. Complete variable domain (other parts from reference TRBV29-1 and TRBJ1-3): SAVISQKPSRDICQRGTSLTIQCQVDSQVTMMFWYRQQPGQSLTLIATANQGSEATYESGFVIDKFPISRPNLTFSTLTVSNMSPEDSSIYLCSVEVLSGNTIYFGEGSWLTVV.

CDR3 coding DNA: TGTGCCAGCTCACGGGAGGGGACAACACAGGAGCAGTACGTC. It encodes CASSREGTTQEQYV. The chain carries TRBV18 and TRBJ2-7; weak D call: TRBD2 (7 bases). This CDR3 has 14 residues. Germline V gene data show CDR1 as KGHSH and CDR2 as LQKENI. Trimming shortened V by 4 bases and J by 7 bases, and 17 bases separated the two germline ends.